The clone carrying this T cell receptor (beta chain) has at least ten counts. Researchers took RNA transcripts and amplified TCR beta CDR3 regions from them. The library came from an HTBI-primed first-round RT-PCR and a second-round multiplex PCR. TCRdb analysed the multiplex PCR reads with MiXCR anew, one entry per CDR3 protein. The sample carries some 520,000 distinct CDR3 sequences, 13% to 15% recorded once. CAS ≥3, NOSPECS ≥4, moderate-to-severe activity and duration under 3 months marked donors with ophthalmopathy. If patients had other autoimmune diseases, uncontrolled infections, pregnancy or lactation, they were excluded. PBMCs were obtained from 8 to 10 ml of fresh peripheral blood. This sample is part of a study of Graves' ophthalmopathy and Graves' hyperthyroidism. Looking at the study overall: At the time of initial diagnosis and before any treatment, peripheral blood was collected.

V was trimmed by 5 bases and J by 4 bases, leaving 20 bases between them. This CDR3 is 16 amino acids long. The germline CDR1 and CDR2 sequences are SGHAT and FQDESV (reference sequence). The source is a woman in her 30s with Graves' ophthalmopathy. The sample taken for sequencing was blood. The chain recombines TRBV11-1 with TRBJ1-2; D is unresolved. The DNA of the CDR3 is TGTGCCAGCAGCCATCACCCGGCGGGAAAGGGCTATGGCTACACCTTC. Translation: CASSHHPAGKGYGYTF.